This T cell receptor (beta chain) emerged from a study of T-cell reconstitution after alpha-beta-depleted transplantation in children. The CDR3 contains 17 residues. Per germline, CDR1 MNHEY and CDR2 SMNVEV (reference sequence). Trimming pared 6 bases from V and 7 bases from J, leaving 27 bases between. Points on this clonotype: Its antigen is not identified.

Preparation of the TCRbeta library involved a method that used unique molecular identifiers. TCRdb independently ran MiXCR on the PCR reads; one entry per CDR3 protein. The table lists a few hundred thousand distinct CDR3 sequences, 10% to 15% of them singletons. Study-level results: The authors attributed T-cell counts and diversity one year after transplant mostly to newly produced T cells. Where alpha-beta T cells came from about two months after transplant was reportedly several hundred expanded graft clones. From surviving recipient T cells and thymic progenitors came the high day-60 TCRbeta diversity observed in some patients.

This sequence joins TRBV27 and TRBJ1-2, with D possibly being TRBD1 (6 bases). The receptor's source is a male patient aged 10-17 years who had a stem cell transplant for acute myeloid leukemia, so the T cells may come from the graft donor. Here the sequenced sample was PBMCs, mostly from graft donor cells, taken 360 days after TCRalphabeta/CD19-depleted stem cell transplant. The CDR3 DNA sequence: TGTGCCAGCAGCCAAGTTACGGCCGCGAGGGGGGCGTCTGGCTACACCTTC. Translated, it gives CASSQVTAARGASGYTF.